A single sample is the source of the 17 T cell receptor delta chains below, sequenced in a study of gamma-delta chains in newborns, infants, children (dated by TCRdb to between 2018 and 2021). Instrument used: Illumina MiSeq. In TCRdb, clones were called once more from the public reads by CATT, and rows of identical DNA were later combined. This sample gives fewer than 2,000 delta-chain clones in total; 7.6% of them show up just once. The ten largest clones capture 15% to 20% of the sample. Sequencing was performed on blood. The receptors originated from a child who was a newborn, infant or young child, either healthy, febrile or measles-vaccinated (not recorded which).

Of note for this clone: The protein TCRdb gives is from a much larger clone and does not agree with this DNA's translation at residue 8, likely a read error; the protein shown here comes from the DNA. The chain employs TRDV2 and TRDJ1, with D uncertain. CDR3 length: 14 amino acids. Germline V gene lookup returns CDR1 GEAIGNYY and CDR2 EKD. Between the trimmed V and J ends, which lost 3 bases and 1 base, there was a span of 11 bases. CDR3 coding DNA: TGTGCCTGTGACCGTACTGATTGCACCGATAAACTCATCTTT. It encodes CACDRTDCTDKLIF.

Remarks on this clone: A junction end diverges from the germline sequence, so it may reflect a read error. This rearrangement joins TRDV1 to TRDJ2; D might be TRDD3 (6 bases). Germline V gives CDR1 TSWWSYY, CDR2 QGS. The CDR3 runs to 19 residues. CDR3 loop: CAFGSNAKRRGEKTAQLFF. Written as DNA, the CDR3 is TGTGCTTTTGGAAGCAACGCTAAAAGAAGGGGGGAGAAGACAGCACAACTCTTCTTT.

This clone was observed a handful of times. TCRdb lists the protein of a much larger clone for this DNA, which differs at residue 8, so this is likely a read error; the protein given here is translated from the DNA itself. The chain has TRDV2 and TRDJ3, with 7 bases lining up with TRDD3. After removal of 3 bases from V and 2 bases from J, the junction contained 3 bases not matched to a gene. Germline values: CDR1 GEAIGNYY, CDR2 EKD. The CDR3 extends over 16 amino acids. The CDR3 is CACDWGSPWDTRQMFF. The DNA for the CDR3 is TGTGCCTGTGACTGGGGGAGCCCCTGGGACACCCGACAGATGTTTTTC.

Points on this clone: A much more abundant neighbour one base away suggests this may be a read error. The sample holds other DNA sequences that translate to the same CDR3. The chain couples TRDV1 to TRDJ1; 11 bases fit TRDD3. The CDR3 sequence is 23 residues long. Germline V gives CDR1 TSWWSYY, CDR2 QGS. The CDR3 sequence: CALGELGGSYLYWGIRLTDKLIF. The CDR3 region has the DNA TGTGCCCTTGGGGAACTAGGCGGCTCCTACCTCTACTGGGGGATAAGACTCACCGATAAACTCATCTTT.

This clone is labeled as medium-sized. This may stem from a read error, because a much larger clone lies one nucleotide away. This chain connects TRDV2 to TRDJ3; D remains unclear. The CDR3 covers 16 residues. Germline V lookup: CDR1 GEAIGNYY, CDR2 EKD. Trimming cost V 3 bases and J 1 base, with 9 bases left between them. The CDR3 spells CACDAVLSWDTRQMFF. The CDR3 DNA reads as TGTGCCTGTGACGCCGTATTATCCTGGGACACCCGACAGATGTTTTTC.

A note on this clone: The protein given by TCRdb reflects a much larger clone and differs at residue 4 from this DNA's translation, likely from a read error; the protein shown is the DNA's translation. This rearrangement joins TRDV1 to TRDJ1; TRDD2 or TRDD3 may be the D gene (9 bases each). The CDR3 is 19 amino acids. The germline CDR1 and CDR2 sequences are TSWWSYY and QGS. In DNA form, the CDR3 reads TGTGCTCTTTGGGAACCCCTGGGCCTTCCTACTGGGGGAGGCGATAAACTCATCTTT. This codes for CALWEPLGLPTGGGDKLIF.

This clone is categorized as medium-sized. The chain uses TRDV1 and TRDJ1; TRDD3 matches at 7 bases. There are 14 residues in the CDR3. From germline, CDR1 is TSWWSYY and CDR2 QGS. J gave up 10 bases and V 1 base, and 9 bases lay outside the gene matches. CDR3 DNA sequence: TGTGCTCTTGGGGAACGCCAGGGGGGATTAAGACTCATCTTT. It is translated as CALGERQGGLRLIF.

This clone was seen a handful of times. At one end, the junction sequence differs from germline, possibly due to a read error. This sequence joins TRDV2 and TRDJ1; no clear D. The CDR3 has 14 residues. Germline-derived CDR1 and CDR2 are GEAIGNYY and EKD. CDR3 sequence (DNA): TGTGCCGGTGACCGTACTGAGTACACCGATAAACTCATCTTT. It is translated as CAGDRTEYTDKLIF.

Turning to this clone: One end of the junction is discordant with germline, which a read error may explain. CDR3: CACDCSGAYSWDTPHMFF. CDR3 in DNA: TGCGCCTGTGACTGTTCTGGGGCATACTCCTGGGACACCCCACACATGTTTTTC. The chain has TRDV2 and TRDJ3; tentatively, D is TRDD3 (6 bases). The CDR3 is made up of 18 amino acids. Germline CDR1 GEAIGNYY, CDR2 EKD.

Note on this clone: TCRdb's protein for this DNA is that of a much larger clone and differs from the translation at residue 10, likely a read error; the protein shown is the DNA translation. J is TRDJ2 and V is TRDV1, with TRDD3 as a possible D gene (8 bases). V lost 4 bases and J 1 base, leaving 25 bases between the germline ends. The length of the CDR3 is 20 residues. The V gene's germline CDR1 is TSWWSYY and CDR2 QGS. The DNA for the CDR3 is TGTGCTCTTGGGGTCTTCCTATGGGGGATGGGGGAAGGTTTGACAGCACAACTCTTCTTT. This sequence encodes CALGVFLWGMGEGLTAQLFF.

This clone was seen more than once but under ten times. This may stem from a read error, because a much larger clone lies one nucleotide away. The same CDR3 can be traced to other DNA sequences in this sample. The rearrangement joins TRDV2 to TRDJ3; TRDD3 matches at 11 bases. Per the germline V gene, CDR1 is GEAIGNYY and CDR2 is EKD. The CDR3 is 18 amino acids. Losses at the gene ends were 7 bases for V and 2 bases for J; bases not matched to a gene: 9. CDR3 sequence reads: CACDTVLGDTWDTRQMFF. CDR3 DNA sequence: TGTGCCTGCGATACGGTACTGGGGGATACCTGGGACACCCGACAGATGTTTTTC.

A remark on this clone: A junction end diverges from the germline sequence, so it may reflect a read error. The gene calls are TRDV2 and TRDJ1; weak D call: TRDD3 (6 bases). The CDR3 extends over 14 amino acids. Germline CDR1 GEAIGNYY, CDR2 EKD. The CDR3 nucleotides read TGTGCCACTCGGGGATCCGCGTACACCTATACACTCTTTTTT. Protein product: CATRGSAYTYTLFF.

This clone has just a few counts. This sequence is one base from a far larger clone and is likely a read error. This same CDR3 is encoded by further DNA sequences in the sample. The V call is TRDV2, the J call TRDJ3, with 7 bases that match TRDD3. Germline assignment: CDR1 GEAIGNYY and CDR2 EKD. The CDR3 has 22 amino acids. The V segment lost 1 base and the J segment 2 bases; nucleotides outside the gene matches: 19. The CDR3 protein is CACDTLSAGGYFGTWDTRQMFF. The CDR3 nucleotides are TGTGCCTGTGACACGTTATCTGCTGGGGGGTACTTCGGAACCTGGGACACCCGACAGATGTTTTTC.

This clone was detected only a few times. A much larger clone differs from this one at a single base, so this may be a read error. The same CDR3 is also encoded by other DNA sequences in this sample. This sequence joins TRDV3 and TRDJ1; 11 nucleotides line up with TRDD3. V lost 0 bases, J lost 0 bases, and 33 bases stayed unmatched. CDR3 length equals 25 residues. Germline lookup yields CDR1 TVYSNPD and CDR2 GDNSRS (reference sequence). In DNA form, the CDR3 reads TGTGCCTTTAGAGGAGCTTCCTACCTTGACTCAGTCGCCGTGCTGGGGGATACATACACCGATAAACTCATCTTT. Its translation is CAFRGASYLDSVAVLGDTYTDKLIF. The full variable domain, rest sourced from reference TRDV3 and TRDJ1, is CDKVTQSSPDQTVASGSEVVLLCTYDTVYSNPDLFWYRIRPDYSFQFVFYGDNSRSEGADFTQGRFSVKHILTQKAFHLVISPVRTEDSATYYCAFRGASYLDSVAVLGDTYTDKLIFGKGTRVTVEP.

This clone turned up a few times. A far larger clone is off by one base, so a read error is likely. The chain links TRDV1 to TRDJ1; TRDD3 matches at 12 bases. Per the germline V gene, CDR1 is TSWWSYY and CDR2 is QGS. The CDR3 spans 22 residues. The V segment lost 1 base and the J segment 0 bases; nucleotides outside the gene matches: 18. The CDR3 here is CALGEPLYLRLGDTQDTDKLIF. For the CDR3, the DNA is TGTGCTCTTGGGGAACCCCTCTACCTCCGACTGGGGGATACCCAGGACACCGATAAACTCATCTTT.

The sample holds a few counts of this clone. The translation of this DNA and the TCRdb protein of a much larger clone differ at residue 14, probably owing to a read error; the protein shown here is translated from the DNA. The chain uses TRDV1 and TRDJ1, with 13 bases lining up with TRDD3. Germline-derived CDR1 and CDR2 are TSWWSYY and QGS. This CDR3 has 18 residues. CDR3: CALGDPLGDTRYTNKLIF. The DNA of the CDR3 is TGTGCTCTTGGGGATCCACTGGGGGATACGCGATACACCAATAAACTCATCTTT.

By its share, this clone is medium-sized. J is TRDJ4 and V is TRDV1; TRDD2 might be the D (6 bases). Trimming left V 2 bases short and J 2 bases short, with 15 bases between. In germline, CDR1 is TSWWSYY, CDR2 QGS. This CDR3 is 15 amino acids long. CDR3 region: CALGEGPTDWRPLIF. As DNA, the CDR3 is TGTGCTCTTGGGGAAGGTCCTACTGACTGGAGACCCCTGATCTTT.